This T cell receptor (beta chain) was captured in a study of spatial heterogeneity in lung cancer. A distinct unique molecular identifier was carried by each TCR cDNA molecule. From the 5' RACE reads, TCRdb called clonotypes with MiXCR, one entry per CDR3 protein. The sample comprises about 92,000 distinct CDR3 sequences, about an eighth of which are singletons, and 35% to 50% rests with the top ten. As for this clonotype: Its target is not known.

This sample's time point: sample taken at primary tumor resection. The CDR3 has 14 amino acids. V was cut by 7 bases and J by 1 base, with 14 bases left in between. Per the germline V gene, CDR1 is SGHTA and CDR2 is FQGNSA. Study observations and caveats: Expanded tumor TCRs that were ubiquitous appeared in blood more at resection than follow-up.

The chain recombines TRBV7-2 with TRBJ2-7, with D uncertain. This specimen was PBMCs, taken at surgery. The sequence derives from a male donor with early-stage non-small cell lung cancer. CDR3 bases: TGTGCCAGCACCTCCTCCGGAGTTTCCTACGAGCAGTACTTC. Amino acids: CASTSSGVSYEQYF.